The 10 T cell receptor beta chains reported below all come from one sample, sequenced in a study of control samples from healthy donors and cancer patients. Libraries were prepared by immunoSEQ multiplex PCR; TCRdb keeps only in-frame clonotypes and omits some of them. The sample shows around 120,000 clones, 70% to 90% of them seen only once. Sequenced input: blood. Receptor source: a woman between 65 and 79 years old in good health.

CDR3 bases: TGTGCCAGTAGACCACCGGGCTTAATGGGCACCGGGGAGCTGTTTTTT. Encoded protein: CASRPPGLMGTGELFF. V and J are TRBV19 and TRBJ2-2, with D unclear. CDR3 length: 16 amino acids. Germline CDR1 reads LNHDA; CDR2 reads SQIVND (reference sequence). V lost 6 bases to trimming and J lost 4 bases, with 18 bases between them.

This sequence joins TRBV7-3 and TRBJ2-7; 12 bases match TRBD2. Trimming at V came to 5 bases and at J to 4 bases, leaving 9 bases not matched to a gene. The V gene's germline CDR1 is SGHTA and CDR2 FQGTGA. The CDR3 is 16 amino acids. This CDR3 is CASSTDTSGGPYEQYF. Here the CDR3 DNA reads TGTGCCAGCAGCACCGATACTAGCGGGGGGCCATACGAGCAGTACTTC. Looking up the rest from reference TRBV7-3 and TRBJ2-7 gives the full variable domain: GAGVSQTPSNKVTEKGKYVELRCDPISGHTALYWYRQSLGQGPEFLIYFQGTGAADDSGLPNDRFFAVRPEGSVSTLKIQRTERGDSAVYLCASSTDTSGGPYEQYFGPGTRLTVT.

The chain recombines TRBV18 with TRBJ2-7, with TRBD2 matching 12 bases. The CDR3 sequence is 15 residues long. With 5 bases clipped from V and 2 bases from J, the junction kept 4 bases outside the gene matches. Germline V gives CDR1 KGHSH, CDR2 LQKENI. The CDR3: CASSELAGGPYEQYF. In DNA, the CDR3 is TGTGCCAGCTCAGAACTAGCGGGGGGCCCCTACGAGCAGTACTTC.

The chain uses TRBV18 and TRBJ2-3; maybe TRBD2 (6 bases). Germline CDR1 and CDR2: KGHSH and LQKENI. The germline V and J ends were trimmed by 3 bases and 6 bases, with 13 bases remaining between them. The CDR3 consists of 14 residues. CDR3 loop: CASSPSSDYDTQYF. CDR3 nucleotide sequence: TGTGCCAGCTCACCCTCTAGCGATTACGATACGCAGTATTTT.

The chain recombines TRBV12-3 or TRBV12-4 with TRBJ2-5, with 11 bases aligning to TRBD2. The CDR3 totals 13 residues. V shed 2 bases, J shed 7 bases, and the junction held 0 bases outside the gene matches. CDR3 protein: CASSLTSGGTQYF. Written as DNA, the CDR3 is TGTGCCAGCAGTTTAACTAGCGGGGGGACCCAGTACTTC.

The rearrangement uses TRBV5-6 and TRBJ1-2, with TRBD1 matching 8 bases. The V and J ends lost 1 base and 2 bases, in that order; junction bases with no gene match: 1. CDR3 size: 14 residues. Germline V gene sequence: CDR1 SGHDT, CDR2 YYEEEE. The CDR3 sequence is CASSLRQGNYGYTF. As DNA, the CDR3 is TGTGCCAGCAGCTTGAGACAGGGGAACTATGGCTACACCTTC. Full variable domain (missing parts from reference TRBV5-6 and TRBJ1-2): DAGVTQSPTHLIKTRGQQVTLRCSPKSGHDTVSWYQQALGQGPQFIFQYYEEEERQRGNFPDRFSGHQFPNYSSELNVNALLLGDSALYLCASSLRQGNYGYTFGSGTRLTVV.

This clone has only a few counts. CDR3 bases: TGCGCCAGCAGCCGGGACGGACGGACGAACACTGAAGCTTTCTTT. This sequence encodes CASSRDGRTNTEAFF. This rearrangement joins TRBV5-1 to TRBJ1-1, with D tentatively TRBD1 (5 bases). The V gene's germline CDR1 is SGHRS and CDR2 YFSETQ. Trimming removed 4 bases at V and 1 base at J, with 14 bases between. The CDR3 runs to 15 residues.

The J gene is TRBJ2-7, the V gene TRBV2; TRBD1 matches 7 bases. Germline CDR1 is SNHLY and CDR2 is FYNNEI. The CDR3 runs to 14 residues. J gave up 5 bases and V 7 bases, and 11 bases lay outside the gene matches. The chain's CDR3 is CASTRQGERDEQYF. The CDR3 bases are TGTGCCAGCACCCGACAGGGTGAACGGGACGAGCAGTACTTC.

V gene TRBV15 combines with J gene TRBJ1-1, with 11 bases that match TRBD1. From germline, CDR1 is LNHNV and CDR2 YYDKDF (reference sequence). The CDR3 totals 16 residues. J was trimmed by 3 bases and V by 5 bases; bases with no gene match: 8. Here the CDR3 reads CATSPRWGQGDTEAFF. Here the CDR3 DNA reads TGTGCCACCAGCCCCCGGTGGGGACAGGGGGACACTGAAGCTTTCTTT.

This clone was observed a single time. The chain combines TRBV4-3 with TRBJ1-1; D gene ambiguous. Trimming took 0 bases from V and 0 from J, leaving 5 bases between them. The CDR3 is 14 amino acids. Germline CDR1 is LGHNA and CDR2 is YSLEER. The CDR3 spells CASSQDRLNTEAFF. As DNA, the CDR3 is TGCGCCAGCAGCCAAGACAGACTGAACACTGAAGCTTTCTTT.